These 20 T cell receptor beta chains originate from one sample sequenced in a study of early T cells in non-severe SARS-CoV-2 infection. TCRdb reanalysed the 5' RACE reads using MiXCR and keeps one entry per CDR3 protein. The data hold about 70,000 distinct CDR3 sequences, with around 12% observed a single time. Material for sequencing was whole blood. These TCRs come from an adult who was a healthcare worker with PCR-confirmed SARS-CoV-2 infection or an uninfected control (not recorded which).

As regards this clonotype: This may come from a read error, since a much larger clone is one base off. This chain links TRBV7-9 with TRBJ1-5; D remains unclear. V lost 5 bases to trimming and J lost 0 bases, with 2 bases between them. The CDR3 sequence is 12 residues long. Germline CDR1 is SEHNR and CDR2 is FQNEAQ (reference sequence). The CDR3 here is CASSPSNQPQHF. CDR3 nucleotides: TGTGCCAGCAGCCCTAGCAATCAGCCCCAGCATTTT.

The sample holds many counts of this clonotype. J is TRBJ2-3 and V is TRBV10-1, with 7 bases identical to TRBD2. Germline lookup yields CDR1 WNHNN and CDR2 SYGVQD (reference sequence). V shed 2 bases, J shed 2 bases, and the junction held 7 bases outside the gene matches. The CDR3 contains 16 residues. Here the CDR3 reads CASSEPSGLDTDTQYF. CDR3 nucleotide sequence: TGCGCCAGCAGTGAGCCTAGCGGCCTTGACACAGATACGCAGTATTTT.

This clonotype was recorded many times. V is TRBV28 and J is TRBJ2-7; no clear D. The CDR3 extends over 12 amino acids. Germline V gives CDR1 MDHEN, CDR2 SYDVKM. Trimming took 3 bases from V and 4 from J, leaving 7 bases between them. DNA for the CDR3: TGTGCCAGCAGTTTCGGACGGTACGAGCAGTACTTC. Its translation: CASSFGRYEQYF.

The J gene is TRBJ2-1, the V gene TRBV29-1; D remains unclear. With 0 bases removed from V and 9 bases from J, the gap between germline ends came to 9 bases. Per germline, CDR1 SQVTM and CDR2 ANQGSEA. This CDR3 has 12 residues. CDR3 in amino acids: CSVEDSVSEQFF. Here the CDR3 DNA reads TGCAGCGTTGAAGATTCCGTTTCTGAGCAGTTCTTC.

There are many counts of this clonotype. The V gene is TRBV28, the J gene TRBJ2-1; D is possibly TRBD1 or TRBD2 (5 bases each). The V and J ends lost 5 bases and 8 bases respectively, with 19 bases between them. Germline values: CDR1 MDHEN, CDR2 SYDVKM. The CDR3 loop spans 15 amino acids. CDR3 residues: CASSPRDRDRDEQFF. CDR3 in DNA: TGTGCCAGCAGTCCCCGGGACCGAGATCGCGATGAGCAGTTCTTC.

This clonotype was observed at least ten times. The chain links TRBV6-2 or TRBV6-3 to TRBJ2-1; 8 bases align to TRBD1. The V gene end was trimmed by 5 bases and the J gene end by 5 bases; junction bases not matched to a gene: 11. This CDR3 is built from 16 residues. CDR1 and CDR2 from the germline V gene are MNHEY and SVGEGT. The DNA for the CDR3 is TGTGCCAGCAGTGACGACCCGGGACAGGCCAACAATGAGCAGTTCTTC. Its protein is CASSDDPGQANNEQFF.

The chain recombines TRBV29-1 with TRBJ1-1, with D perhaps TRBD1 (6 bases). Germline lookup yields CDR1 SQVTM and CDR2 ANQGSEA. Trimming removed 1 base at V and 10 bases at J, with 16 bases between. The CDR3 spans 13 residues. Written as DNA, the CDR3 is TGCAGCGTTGAAGTGGCGCAGAACAGGGCAGCTTTCTTT. Protein sequence: CSVEVAQNRAAFF.

This clonotype was detected many times. The V call is TRBV9, the J call TRBJ2-2; no clear D gene. The CDR3 is 13 residues long. Germline V lookup: CDR1 SGDLS, CDR2 YYNGEE. The V end was cut by 4 bases, the J end by 2 bases, with 6 bases between. As DNA, the CDR3 is TGTGCCAGCAGCACCGGAAACACCGGGGAGCTGTTTTTT. Translation gives CASSTGNTGELFF.

This clonotype was seen repeatedly, ten times or more. The chain recombines TRBV10-3 with TRBJ2-2; D call uncertain. V lost 0 bases and J lost 3, with 11 bases in between. CDR1 is ENHRY and CDR2 is SYGVKD in the germline V gene. There are 16 residues in the CDR3. The chain's CDR3 is CAISESEDSDTGELFF. CDR3 nucleotides: TGTGCCATCAGTGAGTCTGAGGATTCGGACACCGGGGAGCTGTTTTTT.

This clonotype was seen many times. The chain combines TRBV29-1 with TRBJ1-1, with 7 bases identical to TRBD1. Unmatched junction bases numbered 2, after V lost 4 bases and J lost 0 bases. Per germline, CDR1 SQVTM and CDR2 ANQGSEA. This CDR3 region has 13 residues. CDR3 region: CSVAGQMNTEAFF. In DNA form, the CDR3 reads TGCAGCGTTGCGGGACAGATGAACACTGAAGCTTTCTTT. Complete variable domain (other parts from reference TRBV29-1 and TRBJ1-1): SAVISQKPSRDICQRGTSLTIQCQVDSQVTMMFWYRQQPGQSLTLIATANQGSEATYESGFVIDKFPISRPNLTFSTLTVSNMSPEDSSIYLCSVAGQMNTEAFFGQGTRLTVV.

The chain carries TRBV19 and TRBJ2-1; 9 bases are a match to TRBD1. V dropped 7 bases and J dropped 2; count of bases not matched to a gene: 9. Germline-derived CDR1 and CDR2 are LNHDA and SQIVND (reference sequence). There are 16 residues in the CDR3. The CDR3 bases are TGTGCCAGTAATCCCCGGGGACAGGGAACCTACAATGAGCAGTTCTTC. Its protein product is CASNPRGQGTYNEQFF.

Many counts were recorded for this clonotype. V gene TRBV6-2 or TRBV6-3 combines with J gene TRBJ2-3; D possibly uses TRBD1 or TRBD2 (7 bases each). The CDR3 has 16 amino acids. Trimming removed 5 bases at V and 5 bases at J, with 20 bases between. Germline V lookup: CDR1 MNHEY, CDR2 SVGEGT. CDR3 sequence: CASSLRGAPGGDTQYF. The CDR3, as DNA: TGTGCCAGCAGTCTTCGGGGGGCCCCAGGGGGAGATACGCAGTATTTT.

V is TRBV16 and J is TRBJ1-2; D is unresolved. V lost 7 bases and J 4 bases, leaving 13 bases between the germline ends. Germline V gene sequence: CDR1 KGHSY, CDR2 FQNENV. The CDR3 runs 13 residues. The CDR3 reads CASTQDGPYGYTF. The CDR3 DNA reads as TGTGCCAGCACCCAGGACGGACCCTATGGCTACACCTTC.

This clonotype was picked up many times. This chain uses TRBV20-1 with TRBJ1-2, with 12 bases lining up with TRBD1. Per the germline V gene, CDR1 is DFQATT and CDR2 is SNEGSKA (reference sequence). J was trimmed by 7 bases and V by 0 bases; bases with no gene match: 6. This CDR3 is 15 amino acids long. This CDR3 is CSARDQGTGGGGYTF. DNA for the CDR3: TGCAGTGCTAGAGATCAAGGGACAGGGGGCGGTGGCTACACCTTC.

This clonotype occurred many times. The gene calls are TRBV9 and TRBJ2-1, with 13 bases that match TRBD2. The CDR3 spans 16 residues. With V trimmed by 3 bases and J by 8 bases, 8 bases remained unmatched. Germline-derived CDR1 and CDR2 are SGDLS and YYNGEE. The CDR3 is CASSGRTSGSWDEQFF. DNA of the CDR3: TGTGCCAGCAGCGGAAGGACTAGCGGGAGTTGGGATGAGCAGTTCTTC.

This clonotype was detected many times. The chain recombines TRBV29-1 with TRBJ1-2; D is unresolved. Germline V gives CDR1 SQVTM, CDR2 ANQGSEA. The germline V and J ends were trimmed by 1 base and 4 bases, with 7 bases remaining between them. The CDR3 contains 12 residues. The CDR3 protein is CSVEGGLYGYTF. In DNA form, the CDR3 reads TGCAGCGTTGAAGGTGGGCTCTATGGCTACACCTTC. Supplemented by reference TRBV29-1 and TRBJ1-2, the full variable domain reads SAVISQKPSRDICQRGTSLTIQCQVDSQVTMMFWYRQQPGQSLTLIATANQGSEATYESGFVIDKFPISRPNLTFSTLTVSNMSPEDSSIYLCSVEGGLYGYTFGSGTRLTVV.

This clonotype appeared many times. This sequence joins TRBV20-1 and TRBJ1-1; D not resolved. V lost 6 bases to trimming and J lost 5 bases, with 19 bases between them. The germline CDR1 and CDR2 sequences are DFQATT and SNEGSKA (reference sequence). The CDR3 is made up of 14 amino acids. The CDR3 sequence: CSAPQSSAPTEAFF. The CDR3 coding sequence is TGCAGTGCCCCACAAAGTAGCGCCCCAACTGAAGCTTTCTTT.

The genes are TRBV24-1 and TRBJ2-1; 7 bases align to TRBD1. Germline CDR1 reads KGHDR; CDR2 reads SFDVKD. The V and J ends lost 2 bases and 3 bases, in that order; junction bases with no gene match: 0. The CDR3 is made up of 14 amino acids. The CDR3 loop is CATSDWDSYNEQFF. The CDR3 DNA is TGTGCCACCAGTGATTGGGACAGCTACAATGAGCAGTTCTTC.

V usage is TRBV7-9 and J usage is TRBJ1-2; weak D call: TRBD1 (5 bases). CDR1 and CDR2 (germline): SEHNR, FQNEAQ (reference sequence). This CDR3 is 12 amino acids long. V was cut by 6 bases and J by 6 bases, with 11 bases left in between. The CDR3 DNA reads TGTGCCAGCAGATGGGACGAAGATGGCTACACCTTC. This translates into CASRWDEDGYTF. The full variable domain, rest sourced from reference TRBV7-9 and TRBJ1-2, is DTGVSQNPRHKITKRGQNVTFRCDPISEHNRLYWYRQTLGQGPEFLTYFQNEAQLEKSRLLSDRFSAERPKGSFSTLEIQRTEQGDSAMYLCASRWDEDGYTFGSGTRLTVV.

This clonotype was seen many times. The J gene is TRBJ1-1, the V gene TRBV27, with D maybe TRBD1 (5 bases). This CDR3 comprises 13 residues. V was clipped by 7 bases and J by 1 base, with 10 bases between them. Germline V gene lookup returns CDR1 MNHEY and CDR2 SMNVEV (reference sequence). CDR3 sequence: CASKPGTNTEAFF. CDR3 coding DNA: TGTGCCAGCAAGCCCGGGACGAACACTGAAGCTTTCTTT.